The 8 T cell receptor beta chains below all came from one sample that was sequenced in a study of blood T cell repertoires in COVID-19. Clones were read by immunoSEQ multiplex PCR, and TCRdb kept only the in-frame ones, dropping some. The table has under 150,000 clones, around four fifths seen once; the top ten hold just under 25%. What was sequenced was peripheral blood. All receptors derive from a human donor in a cohort sampled during active COVID-19.

This clone was observed a single time. The chain uses TRBV7-2 and TRBJ2-3; 10 bases fit TRBD2. CDR3 length: 16 amino acids. The V gene's germline CDR1 is SGHTA and CDR2 FQGNSA. V shed 1 base, J shed 3 bases, and the junction held 4 bases outside the gene matches. CDR3 DNA: TGTGCCAGCAGCTTAGGAACTAGCGGGGAAACAGATACGCAGTATTTT. Translating it yields CASSLGTSGETDTQYF.

The V gene is TRBV7-3, the J gene TRBJ1-1; D remains ambiguous. Germline assignment: CDR1 SGHTA and CDR2 FQGTGA. The V gene lost 2 bases and the J gene lost 0 bases, with 13 bases spanning the gap. CDR3 length: 16 amino acids. The CDR3 DNA follows: TGTGCCAGCAGCTTAGACGGGGAGGGCGTGAACACTGAAGCTTTCTTT. This gives the protein CASSLDGEGVNTEAFF.

This rearrangement joins TRBV5-1 to TRBJ2-3; TRBD1 aligns across 8 bases. The CDR3 length is 13 residues. Per germline, CDR1 SGHRS and CDR2 YFSETQ. With V trimmed by 4 bases and J by 6 bases, 4 bases remained unmatched. The CDR3 nucleotides are TGCGCCAGCAGCAGGGACAGGCGTGATACGCAGTATTTT. It is translated as CASSRDRRDTQYF.

V gene TRBV5-1 combines with J gene TRBJ1-2; D is perhaps TRBD1 (6 bases). This CDR3 is 14 amino acids long. CDR1 is SGHRS, CDR2 YFSETQ, per germline. V was clipped by 1 base and J by 0 bases, with 7 bases between them. This chain's CDR3 is CASSLWTANYGYTF. The CDR3 coding sequence is TGCGCCAGCAGCTTGTGGACAGCTAACTATGGCTACACCTTC.

The genes are TRBV4-1 and TRBJ2-7; 9 positions match TRBD1. Germline loops: CDR1 MGHRA, CDR2 YSYEKL. V was pared by 1 base and J by 3 bases, with 16 bases of the junction left unmatched. This CDR3 contains 19 residues. The CDR3 DNA sequence: TGCGCCAGCAGCCAAGGGTGGAGTTGGGGACAGGGAATTGTCTACGAGCAGTACTTC. The encoded protein is CASSQGWSWGQGIVYEQYF.

This rearrangement joins TRBV28 to TRBJ2-1, with 8 bases lining up with TRBD2. CDR3 length equals 16 residues. V trimming: 8 bases; J trimming: 0 bases; junction bases outside the gene matches: 9. Per germline, CDR1 MDHEN and CDR2 SYDVKM. The CDR3 DNA reads TGTGCCAGCCGGATTAGCGGGGTGGGCTCCTACAATGAGCAGTTCTTC. Protein product: CASRISGVGSYNEQFF.

The V call is TRBV7-8, the J call TRBJ2-5, with D possibly TRBD1 on 6 matching bases. The germline V and J ends were trimmed by 7 bases and 2 bases, with 14 bases remaining between them. Germline loops: CDR1 SGHVS, CDR2 FQNEAQ. CDR3 length equals 14 residues. As DNA, the CDR3 is TGTGCCAGCACTTTGGGACACCGGCAAGAGACCCAGTACTTC. Translated: CASTLGHRQETQYF.

This sequence joins TRBV9 and TRBJ1-1, with 8 bases lining up with TRBD1. With 0 bases clipped from V and 8 bases from J, the junction kept 18 bases outside the gene matches. The CDR3 contains 18 residues. Germline V gene sequence: CDR1 SGDLS, CDR2 YYNGEE. CDR3 loop: CASSVVDRTGIGLPEAFF. As DNA, the CDR3 is TGTGCCAGCAGCGTAGTTGATCGGACAGGGATTGGTCTTCCCGAAGCTTTCTTT.